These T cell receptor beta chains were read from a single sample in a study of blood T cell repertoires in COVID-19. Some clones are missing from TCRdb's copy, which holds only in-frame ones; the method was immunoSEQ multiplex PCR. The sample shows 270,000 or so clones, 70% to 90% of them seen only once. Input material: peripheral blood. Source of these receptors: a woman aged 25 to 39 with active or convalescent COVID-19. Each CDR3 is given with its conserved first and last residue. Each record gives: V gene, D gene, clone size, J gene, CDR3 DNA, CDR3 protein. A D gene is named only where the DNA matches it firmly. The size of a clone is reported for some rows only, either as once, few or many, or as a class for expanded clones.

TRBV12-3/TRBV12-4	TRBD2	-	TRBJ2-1	TGTGCCAGCAGTATCCGGGGGGGTGAGCAGTTCTTC	CASSIRGGEQFF
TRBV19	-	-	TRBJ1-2	TGTGCCAGCGCAAGGGCAGGGGCGCGGGGCTACACCTTC	CASARAGARGYTF
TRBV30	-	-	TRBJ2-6	TGTGCCTGGAGGCCCGGCATAATAACCGGGACAATGAACTCTGGGGCCAACGTCCTGACTTTC	CAWRPGIITGTMNSGANVLTF
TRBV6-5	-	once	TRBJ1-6	TGTGCCAGCAGACGGGGGAGGTGGAATAATTCACCCCTCCACTTT	CASRRGRWNNSPLHF
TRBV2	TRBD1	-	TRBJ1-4	TGTGCCAGCAGGGGGACAGGTGGAAATGAAAAACTGTTTTTT	CASRGTGGNEKLFF
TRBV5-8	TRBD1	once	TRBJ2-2	TGTGCCAGCAGCTCTTACAGGGGCACCGGGGAGCTGTTTTTT	CASSSYRGTGELFF
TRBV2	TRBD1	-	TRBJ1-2	TGTGCCAGCAGGCCCGGACAGGGACAAAGCTATGGCTACACCTTC	CASRPGQGQSYGYTF
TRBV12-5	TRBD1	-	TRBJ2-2	TGTGCTAGTGCCCAACAGGGGACCGGGGAGCTGTTTTTT	CASAQQGTGELFF
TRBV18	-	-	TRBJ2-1	TGTGCCAGCTCACCAAGGGGTTACAATGAGCAGTTCTTC	CASSPRGYNEQFF
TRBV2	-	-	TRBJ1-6	TGTGCCAGCAGTGATGTCAGGGTCGATAATTCACCCCTCCACTTT	CASSDVRVDNSPLHF
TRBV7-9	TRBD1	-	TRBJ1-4	TGTGCCAGCAGCAGGCCAGGGGGTGCTAATGAAAAACTGTTTTTT	CASSRPGGANEKLFF
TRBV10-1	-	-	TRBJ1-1	TGCGCCAGCAGACCCGGAGGTTCCACTGAAGCTTTCTTT	CASRPGGSTEAFF
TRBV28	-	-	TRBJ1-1	TGTGCCAGCAGGGTAGCCGGGGAGGGCGGTGCTGAAGCTTTCTTT	CASRVAGEGGAEAFF
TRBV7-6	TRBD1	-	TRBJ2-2	TGTGCCAGCAGACAGGGACAGCAACGCACCGGGGAGCTGTTTTTT	CASRQGQQRTGELFF
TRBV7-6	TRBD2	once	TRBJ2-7	TGTGCCAGCAGCTTATCCAGAGGACTAGCGGCCGAGCAGTACTTC	CASSLSRGLAAEQYF
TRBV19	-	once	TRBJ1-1	TGTGCCAGCGGAGCACCAACAAGGAACACTGAAGCTTTCTTT	CASGAPTRNTEAFF